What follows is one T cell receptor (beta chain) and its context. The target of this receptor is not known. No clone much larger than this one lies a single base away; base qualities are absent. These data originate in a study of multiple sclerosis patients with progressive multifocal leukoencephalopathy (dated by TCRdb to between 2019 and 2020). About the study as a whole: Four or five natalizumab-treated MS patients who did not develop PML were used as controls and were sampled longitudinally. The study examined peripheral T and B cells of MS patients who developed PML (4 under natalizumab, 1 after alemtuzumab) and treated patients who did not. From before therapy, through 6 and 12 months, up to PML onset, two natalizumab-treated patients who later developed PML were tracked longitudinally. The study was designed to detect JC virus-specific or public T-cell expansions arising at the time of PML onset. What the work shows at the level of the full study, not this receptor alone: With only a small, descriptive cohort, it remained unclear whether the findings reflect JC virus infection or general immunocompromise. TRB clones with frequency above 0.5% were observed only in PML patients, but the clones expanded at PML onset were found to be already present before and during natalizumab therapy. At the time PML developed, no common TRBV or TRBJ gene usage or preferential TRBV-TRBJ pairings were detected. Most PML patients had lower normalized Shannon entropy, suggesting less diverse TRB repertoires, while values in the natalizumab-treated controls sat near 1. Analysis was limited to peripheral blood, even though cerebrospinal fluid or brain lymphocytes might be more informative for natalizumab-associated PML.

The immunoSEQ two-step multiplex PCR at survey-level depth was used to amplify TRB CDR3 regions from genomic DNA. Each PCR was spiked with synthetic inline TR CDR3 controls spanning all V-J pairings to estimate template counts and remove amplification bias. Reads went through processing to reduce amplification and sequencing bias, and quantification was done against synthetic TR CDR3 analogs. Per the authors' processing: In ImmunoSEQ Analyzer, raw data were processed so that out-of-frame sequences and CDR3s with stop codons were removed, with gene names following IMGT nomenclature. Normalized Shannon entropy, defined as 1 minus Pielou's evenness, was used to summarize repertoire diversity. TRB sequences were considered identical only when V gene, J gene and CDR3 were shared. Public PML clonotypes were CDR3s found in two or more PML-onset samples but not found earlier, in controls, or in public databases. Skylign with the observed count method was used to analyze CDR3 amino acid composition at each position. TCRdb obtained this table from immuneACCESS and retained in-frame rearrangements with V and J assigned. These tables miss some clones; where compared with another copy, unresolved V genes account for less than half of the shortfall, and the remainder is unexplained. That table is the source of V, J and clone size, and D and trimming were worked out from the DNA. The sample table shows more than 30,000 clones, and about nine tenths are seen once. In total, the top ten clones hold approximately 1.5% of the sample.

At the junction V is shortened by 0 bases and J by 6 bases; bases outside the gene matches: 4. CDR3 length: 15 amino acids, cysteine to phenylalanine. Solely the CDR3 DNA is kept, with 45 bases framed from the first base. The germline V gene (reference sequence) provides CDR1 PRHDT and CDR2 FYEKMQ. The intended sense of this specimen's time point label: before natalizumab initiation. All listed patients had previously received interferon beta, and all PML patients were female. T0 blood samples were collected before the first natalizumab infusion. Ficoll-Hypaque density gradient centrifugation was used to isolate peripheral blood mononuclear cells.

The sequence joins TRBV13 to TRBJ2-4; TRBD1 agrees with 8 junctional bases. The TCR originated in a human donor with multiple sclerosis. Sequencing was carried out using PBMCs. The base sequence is TGTGCCAGCAGCTTAGGGGGGACAGGTTTAAACATTCAGTACTTC. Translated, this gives CASSLGGTGLNIQYF.